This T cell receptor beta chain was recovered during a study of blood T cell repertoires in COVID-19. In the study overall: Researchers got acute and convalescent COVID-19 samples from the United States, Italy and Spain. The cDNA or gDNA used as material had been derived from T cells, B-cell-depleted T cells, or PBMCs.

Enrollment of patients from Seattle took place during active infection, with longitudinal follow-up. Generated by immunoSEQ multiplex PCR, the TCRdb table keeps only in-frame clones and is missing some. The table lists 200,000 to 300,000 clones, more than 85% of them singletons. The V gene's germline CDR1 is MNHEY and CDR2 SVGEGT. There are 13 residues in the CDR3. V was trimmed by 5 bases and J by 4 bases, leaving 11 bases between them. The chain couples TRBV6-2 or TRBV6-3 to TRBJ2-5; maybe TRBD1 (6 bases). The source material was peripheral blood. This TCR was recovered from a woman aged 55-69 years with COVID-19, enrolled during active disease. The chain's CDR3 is CASSRLGGETQYF. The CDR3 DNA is TGTGCCAGCAGTCGATTAGGGGGAGAGACCCAGTACTTC.